This TCR beta chain was captured by sequencing in a study of T cell repertoires in cytomegalovirus infection (dated by TCRdb to between 2019 and 2020). Broadly, across the study: Because public TCR beta signatures pointed to carriage of CMV infection together with the matching HLA type, the HLA type of each donor mattered for the analysis.

The sample holds a few counts of this clonotype. Its antigen has not been determined. No quality values exist for individual bases; no much larger clone is one base distant. Clipping removes 6 bases from V and 5 bases from J, with 4 as the unmatched junction base count. The CDR1 and CDR2 encoded by the germline V gene (reference sequence) are DFQATT and SNEGSKA. Including cysteine and phenylalanine, the CDR3 has 12 amino acids. Only CDR3 DNA is held: 36 bases, read in frame from base 1. Findings and caveats that apply to the study as a whole: Cumulative frequency of public TCR beta family members discriminated carriers of CMV infection plus the relevant HLA type in this cohort and an independent approximately 350-donor cohort. In the ex vivo response, HLA-C-restricted CMV-specific TCR beta clonotypes were dominant, and in two of eight donors the single most frequent clonotype came from this HLA-C-restricted group.

Sequencer: Illumina HiSeq 1500. Clones were called with MiXCR by TCRdb after fastp trimmed the public reads at Q25, and only in-frame beta chains were retained. Each entry merges the rows of one CDR3 protein and shows their most common DNA and genes. Within this sample are roughly 280,000 distinct CDR3 sequences, with roughly 13% of them counted one time only. About 8.7% of the sample comes from the top ten. The chain couples TRBV20-1 to TRBJ2-5; 9 middle bases align to TRBD2. This TCR was sampled from a human donor in good health (CMV status not recorded). Some clones in this sample may be carry-over from other donors' samples. The source material was PBMCs. The bases are TGCAGTGCCTCTGGACTAGCGGAGACCCAGTACTTC. This translates into CSASGLAETQYF.